This T cell receptor beta chain was retrieved from a study of blood T cell repertoires in COVID-19. The wider study: The United States, Italy and Spain provided the acute and convalescent COVID-19 samples. From T cells, B-cell-depleted T cells, or PBMCs came the material, which was cDNA or gDNA.

V gave up 2 bases and J gave up 2 bases, with 18 bases separating them. Germline V gene lookup returns CDR1 MDHEN and CDR2 SYDVKM. The CDR3 extends over 17 amino acids. The sample holds a few counts of this clone. Original methodology: Amplification of reference gene primers was used by the study to estimate nucleated cell counts. Repertoires were generated with immunoSEQ multiplex PCR, while TCRdb's copy carries only in-frame clones and drops some. The V and J calls and clone size are taken from that table; D and trimming were inferred from the DNA. The sample has about 190,000 clones, roughly nine tenths seen once; the top ten hold roughly 2%.

The sequencing sample was made of peripheral blood. The rearrangement joins TRBV28 to TRBJ1-1; D call uncertain. This clonotype originated in a man aged 65-85 years with active or convalescent COVID-19. In DNA form, the CDR3 reads TGTGCCAGCAGTTTAAGGTCCGGCGGCATAATCAACACTGAAGCTTTCTTT. Translating it yields CASSLRSGGIINTEAFF.